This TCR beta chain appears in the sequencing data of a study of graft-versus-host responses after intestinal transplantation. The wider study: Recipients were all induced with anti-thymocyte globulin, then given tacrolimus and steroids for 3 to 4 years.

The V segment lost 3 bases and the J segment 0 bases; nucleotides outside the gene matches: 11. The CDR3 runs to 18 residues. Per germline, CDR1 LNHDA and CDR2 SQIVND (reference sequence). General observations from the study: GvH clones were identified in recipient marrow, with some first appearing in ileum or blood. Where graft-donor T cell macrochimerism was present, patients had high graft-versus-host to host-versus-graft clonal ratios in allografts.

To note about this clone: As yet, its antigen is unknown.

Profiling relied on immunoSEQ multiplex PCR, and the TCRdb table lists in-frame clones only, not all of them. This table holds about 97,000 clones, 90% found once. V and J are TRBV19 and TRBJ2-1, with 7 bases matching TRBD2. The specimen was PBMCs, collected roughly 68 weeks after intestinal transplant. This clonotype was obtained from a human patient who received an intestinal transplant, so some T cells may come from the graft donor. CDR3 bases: TGTGCCAGTAGTATGAGGTGGGGGGGACCCAGCTCCTACAATGAGCAGTTCTTC. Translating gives CASSMRWGGPSSYNEQFF.